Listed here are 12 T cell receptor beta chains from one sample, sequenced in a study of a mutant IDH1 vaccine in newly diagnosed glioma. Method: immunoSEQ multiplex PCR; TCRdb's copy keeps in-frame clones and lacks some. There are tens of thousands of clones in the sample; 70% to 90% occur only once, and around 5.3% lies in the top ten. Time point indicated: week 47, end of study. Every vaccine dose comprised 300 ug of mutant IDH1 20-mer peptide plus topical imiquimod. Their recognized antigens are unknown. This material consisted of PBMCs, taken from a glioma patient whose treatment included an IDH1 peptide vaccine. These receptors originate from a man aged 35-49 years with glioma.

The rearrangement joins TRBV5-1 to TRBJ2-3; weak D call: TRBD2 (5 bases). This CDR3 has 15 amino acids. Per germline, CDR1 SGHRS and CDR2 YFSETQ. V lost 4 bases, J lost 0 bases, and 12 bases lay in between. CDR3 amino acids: CASSPVRASTDTQYF. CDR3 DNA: TGCGCCAGCAGCCCCGTGCGGGCAAGCACAGATACGCAGTATTTT.

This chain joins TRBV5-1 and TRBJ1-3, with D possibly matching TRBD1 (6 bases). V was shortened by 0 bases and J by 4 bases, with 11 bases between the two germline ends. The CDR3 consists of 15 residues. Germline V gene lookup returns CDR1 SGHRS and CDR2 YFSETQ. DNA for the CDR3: TGCGCCAGCAGCTTGGTCCCAGGGGAAGGAAACACCATATATTTT. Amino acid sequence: CASSLVPGEGNTIYF.

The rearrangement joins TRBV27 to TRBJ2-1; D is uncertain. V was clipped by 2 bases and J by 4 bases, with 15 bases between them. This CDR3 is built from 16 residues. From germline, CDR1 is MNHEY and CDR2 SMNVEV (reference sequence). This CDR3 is CASSLRVAPDYNEQFF. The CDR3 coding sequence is TGTGCCAGCAGTTTAAGGGTGGCGCCAGATTACAATGAGCAGTTCTTC.

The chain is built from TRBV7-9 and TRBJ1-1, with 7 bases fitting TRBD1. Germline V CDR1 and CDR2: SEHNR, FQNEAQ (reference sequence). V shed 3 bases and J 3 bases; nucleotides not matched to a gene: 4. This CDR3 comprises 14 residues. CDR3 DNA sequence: TGTGCCAGCAGCTTGGTCAGGGGGGACACTGAAGCTTTCTTT. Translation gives CASSLVRGDTEAFF.

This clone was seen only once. For the CDR3, the DNA is TGTGCCAGCAGCAAAGAAGGGCAAGAGACCCAGTACTTC. Translation: CASSKEGQETQYF. The chain has TRBV21-1 and TRBJ2-5. TRBV21-1 is a known pseudogene. There are 13 residues in the CDR3.

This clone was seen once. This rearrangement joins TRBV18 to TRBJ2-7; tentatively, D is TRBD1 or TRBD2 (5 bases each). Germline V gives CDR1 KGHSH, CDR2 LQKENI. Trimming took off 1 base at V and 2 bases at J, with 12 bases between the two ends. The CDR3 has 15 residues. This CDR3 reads CASSPLGARTYEQYF. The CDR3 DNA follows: TGTGCCAGCTCACCACTCGGGGCAAGGACCTACGAGCAGTACTTC. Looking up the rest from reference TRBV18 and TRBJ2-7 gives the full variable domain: NAGVMQNPRHLVRRRGQEARLRCSPMKGHSHVYWYRQLPEEGLKFMVYLQKENIIDESGMPKERFSAEFPKEGPSILRIQQVVRGDSAAYFCASSPLGARTYEQYFGPGTRLTVT.

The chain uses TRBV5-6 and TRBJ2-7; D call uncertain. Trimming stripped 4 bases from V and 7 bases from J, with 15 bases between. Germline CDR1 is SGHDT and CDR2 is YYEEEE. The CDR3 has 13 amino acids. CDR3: CASSPPRAREQYF. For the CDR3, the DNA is TGTGCCAGCAGCCCTCCCCGGGCCAGGGAGCAGTACTTC.

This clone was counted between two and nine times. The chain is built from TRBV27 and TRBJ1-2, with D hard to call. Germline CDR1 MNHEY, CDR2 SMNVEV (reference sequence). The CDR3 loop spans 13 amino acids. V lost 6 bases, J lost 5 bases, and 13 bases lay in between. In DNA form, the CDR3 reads TGTGCCAGCAGCCTGGGGAGGCAGTATGGCTACACCTTC. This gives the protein CASSLGRQYGYTF.

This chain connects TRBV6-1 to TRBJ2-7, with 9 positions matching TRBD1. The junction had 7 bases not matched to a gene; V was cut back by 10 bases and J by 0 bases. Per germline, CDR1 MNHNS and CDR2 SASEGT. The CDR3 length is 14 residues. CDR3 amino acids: CATKRDRDSYEQYF. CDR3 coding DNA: TGTGCCACAAAACGGGACAGGGACTCCTACGAGCAGTACTTC.

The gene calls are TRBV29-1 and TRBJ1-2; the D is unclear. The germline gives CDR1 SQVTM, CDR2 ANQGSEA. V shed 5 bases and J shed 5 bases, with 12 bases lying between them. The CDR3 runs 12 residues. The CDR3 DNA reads TGCAGCGTTCATGCTGGGAGATATGGCTACACCTTC. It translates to CSVHAGRYGYTF.

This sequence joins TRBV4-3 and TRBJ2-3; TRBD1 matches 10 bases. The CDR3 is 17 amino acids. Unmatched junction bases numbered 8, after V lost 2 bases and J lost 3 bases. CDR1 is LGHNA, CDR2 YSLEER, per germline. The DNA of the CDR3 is TGCGCCAGCAGCCAATCCGCGGGACAGGGGAGTACAGATACGCAGTATTTT. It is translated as CASSQSAGQGSTDTQYF.

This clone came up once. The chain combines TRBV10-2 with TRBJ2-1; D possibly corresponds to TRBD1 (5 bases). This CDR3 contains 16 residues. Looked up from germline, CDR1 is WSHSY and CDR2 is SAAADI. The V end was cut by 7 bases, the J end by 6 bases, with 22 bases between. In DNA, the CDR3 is TGCGCCAGCACCACTCACACAGGATTGGCGTCCAATGAGCAGTTCTTC. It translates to CASTTHTGLASNEQFF.